These 22 T cell receptor beta chains came from one sample sequenced in a study of blood T cell repertoires in COVID-19. Sequencing was performed with immunoSEQ multiplex PCR; in TCRdb, only in-frame clones are kept and a portion is missing. This table has a few hundred thousand clones, about 91% appearing once. The source material was peripheral blood. The receptor source for this set is a woman between 35 and 50 years old who had recovered from COVID-19.

The chain joins TRBV7-7 to TRBJ2-2; D is uncertain. Germline assignment: CDR1 SSHAT and CDR2 FNYEAQ (reference sequence). The length of the CDR3 is 17 residues. V was trimmed by 5 bases and J by 0 bases, leaving 16 bases between them. CDR3 amino acids: CASSRIAPSPNTGELFF. CDR3 coding DNA: TGTGCCAGCAGCCGCATCGCCCCGAGTCCGAACACCGGGGAGCTGTTTTTT.

J is TRBJ1-5 and V is TRBV19; D remains unclear. CDR1 is LNHDA and CDR2 is SQIVND in the germline V gene (reference sequence). CDR3 size: 15 residues. V dropped 0 bases and J dropped 7 bases, with 13 bases sitting between them. The chain's CDR3 is CASSIDLGRRQPQHF. The CDR3 DNA follows: TGTGCCAGTAGTATAGATCTTGGGAGGAGGCAGCCCCAGCATTTT.

The chain joins TRBV14 to TRBJ2-1; a weak D match, TRBD1 (6 bases). The germline V and J ends were trimmed by 0 bases and 7 bases, with 13 bases remaining between them. Germline CDR1 reads SGHDN; CDR2 reads FVKESK. This CDR3 has 15 residues. The CDR3 DNA is TGTGCCAGCAGCCAAGAATGGGGGCCGGTGAATGAGCAGTTCTTC. It encodes CASSQEWGPVNEQFF. The full variable domain, its missing parts supplied by reference TRBV14 and TRBJ2-1, is EAGVTQFPSHSVIEKGQTVTLRCDPISGHDNLYWYRRVMGKEIKFLLHFVKESKQDESGMPNNRFLAERTGGTYSTLKVQPAELEDSGVYFCASSQEWGPVNEQFFGPGTRLTVL.

The chain recombines TRBV5-6 with TRBJ1-5, with D possibly being TRBD1 (6 bases). V lost 2 bases and J lost 3, with 15 bases in between. The CDR3 runs to 16 residues. In germline, CDR1 is SGHDT, CDR2 YYEEEE. The CDR3 bases are TGTGCCAGCAGCTTCGGTACAGGGACTATCAATCAGCCCCAGCATTTT. Protein product: CASSFGTGTINQPQHF. The full variable domain, with the rest looked up from reference TRBV5-6 and TRBJ1-5, is DAGVTQSPTHLIKTRGQQVTLRCSPKSGHDTVSWYQQALGQGPQFIFQYYEEEERQRGNFPDRFSGHQFPNYSSELNVNALLLGDSALYLCASSFGTGTINQPQHFGDGTRLSIL.

The rearrangement links TRBV7-9 to TRBJ1-4; TRBD1 matches at 7 bases. The CDR3 extends over 14 amino acids. V shed 4 bases and J 7 bases; nucleotides not matched to a gene: 6. Per the germline V gene, CDR1 is SEHNR and CDR2 is FQNEAQ (reference sequence). CDR3 nucleotide sequence: TGTGCCAGCAGCTCTGACAGGGAGACTGAAAAACTGTTTTTT. Translating gives CASSSDRETEKLFF.

The chain combines TRBV11-2 with TRBJ2-1; 11 positions match TRBD2. V dropped 7 bases and J dropped 6; count of bases not matched to a gene: 8. Germline V CDR1 and CDR2: SGHAT, FQNNGV. The CDR3 has 15 residues. CDR3 loop: CASTKLAGVRNEQFF. The CDR3 region has the DNA TGTGCCAGCACCAAACTAGCGGGAGTTCGCAATGAGCAGTTCTTC.

V gene TRBV18 combines with J gene TRBJ2-2, with D possibly TRBD2 on 7 matching bases. Trimming left V 3 bases short and J 5 bases short, with 10 bases between. CDR3 length equals 14 residues. The germline gives CDR1 KGHSH, CDR2 LQKENI. CDR3 bases: TGTGCCAGCTCACCTGCGGGGGCAACCGGGGAGCTGTTTTTT. Translated: CASSPAGATGELFF.

The gene calls are TRBV6-5 and TRBJ2-5, with 12 bases that match TRBD1. CDR1 and CDR2 from the germline V gene are MNHEY and SVGAGI. J gave up 5 bases and V 2 bases, and 6 bases lay outside the gene matches. The CDR3 extends over 16 amino acids. The CDR3 sequence is CASSYGPGTGGETQYF. For the CDR3, the DNA is TGTGCCAGCAGTTACGGGCCCGGGACAGGGGGCGAGACCCAGTACTTC.

This sequence joins TRBV2 and TRBJ1-2; 9 bases are a match to TRBD1. The V and J ends lost 6 bases and 8 bases, in that order; junction bases with no gene match: 13. This CDR3 region has 15 residues. Germline CDR1 SNHLY, CDR2 FYNNEI. The CDR3 is CASSSPYGTGTGYTF. In DNA, the CDR3 is TGTGCCAGCAGCTCGCCCTACGGGACAGGGACCGGCTACACCTTC.

This sequence joins TRBV10-3 and TRBJ1-1, with 10 bases matching TRBD1. The V and J ends lost 2 bases and 1 base, in that order; junction bases with no gene match: 1. This CDR3 is built from 15 residues. CDR1 is ENHRY and CDR2 is SYGVKD in the germline V gene. In DNA form, the CDR3 reads TGTGCCATCAGTGAGGGGACAGGGGAGAACACTGAAGCTTTCTTT. The encoded protein is CAISEGTGENTEAFF.

The chain uses TRBV28 and TRBJ1-6; D not resolved. Germline CDR1 MDHEN, CDR2 SYDVKM. This CDR3 has 14 amino acids. V was pared by 6 bases and J by 4 bases, with 10 bases between. CDR3 sequence (DNA): TGTGCCAGCAGACCCGTGGAGTATAATTCACCCCTCCACTTT. This codes for CASRPVEYNSPLHF.

The chain employs TRBV6-5 and TRBJ1-2, with a tentative D call TRBD1 (5 bases). The CDR3 covers 14 residues. The germline CDR1 and CDR2 sequences are MNHEY and SVGAGI. V was clipped by 0 bases and J by 5 bases, with 10 bases between them. The chain's CDR3 is CASSYSGGRYGYTF. DNA of the CDR3: TGTGCCAGCAGTTACTCGGGGGGGAGGTATGGCTACACCTTC.

A single count supports this clone. V usage is TRBV5-6 and J usage is TRBJ2-7, with D possibly matching TRBD1 (5 bases). Germline values: CDR1 SGHDT, CDR2 YYEEEE. V gave up 2 bases and J gave up 3 bases, with 15 bases separating them. This CDR3 comprises 15 residues. In nucleotides, the CDR3 is TGTGCCAGCAGCTTAGGGCAGGGCGGTGTCTACGAGCAGTACTTC. Its protein product is CASSLGQGGVYEQYF. Drawing the rest from reference TRBV5-6 and TRBJ2-7, the complete variable domain is DAGVTQSPTHLIKTRGQQVTLRCSPKSGHDTVSWYQQALGQGPQFIFQYYEEEERQRGNFPDRFSGHQFPNYSSELNVNALLLGDSALYLCASSLGQGGVYEQYFGPGTRLTVT.

The chain links TRBV6-5 to TRBJ2-7; possibly TRBD1 for D (5 bases). CDR1 is MNHEY, CDR2 SVGAGI, per germline. V was clipped by 7 bases and J by 0 bases, with 13 bases between them. The CDR3 consists of 14 residues. The CDR3 coding sequence is TGTGCCAGCATGGCCCGACAGAGCTCCTACGAGCAGTACGTC. Translated, it gives CASMARQSSYEQYV.

A single count supports this clone. The V gene is TRBV27, the J gene TRBJ2-1; perhaps TRBD1 as D (7 bases). The germline V gene has CDR1 MNHEY and CDR2 SMNVEV (reference sequence). The V end was cut by 6 bases, the J end by 7 bases, with 22 bases between. This CDR3 comprises 16 residues. CDR3 amino acids: CASRPSGGPKGNEQFF. For the CDR3, the DNA is TGTGCCAGCAGACCCTCAGGGGGGCCTAAAGGAAATGAGCAGTTCTTC.

V and J are TRBV4-3 and TRBJ2-5; 7 bases agree with TRBD2. The CDR3 spans 15 residues. Germline CDR1 reads LGHNA; CDR2 reads YSLEER. V was pared by 1 base and J by 5 bases, with 7 bases of the junction left unmatched. The CDR3 spells CASSQGFLGGETQYF. CDR3 coding DNA: TGCGCCAGCAGCCAAGGGTTCTTGGGGGGGGAGACCCAGTACTTC.

The chain carries TRBV4-1 and TRBJ1-6, with TRBD1 matching 7 bases. Per the germline V gene, CDR1 is MGHRA and CDR2 is YSYEKL. V lost 8 bases and J lost 7; bases outside the gene matches: 11. This CDR3 comprises 15 residues. CDR3 DNA: TGCGCCAGCGCAGGGGGAAGATTGTTAAATTCACCCCTCCACTTT. This gives the protein CASAGGRLLNSPLHF.

J is TRBJ1-1 and V is TRBV2, with 11 bases fitting TRBD1. Germline V gene lookup returns CDR1 SNHLY and CDR2 FYNNEI. This CDR3 has 14 amino acids. V was pared by 5 bases and J by 4 bases, with 3 bases of the junction left unmatched. This CDR3 reads CASSRDRGTTEAFF. CDR3 bases: TGTGCCAGCAGTCGGGACAGGGGGACCACTGAAGCTTTCTTT.

This chain joins TRBV19 and TRBJ1-2; TRBD1 matches at 8 bases. This CDR3 region has 14 residues. Germline CDR1 is LNHDA and CDR2 is SQIVND (reference sequence). After removal of 9 bases from V and 1 base from J, the junction contained 7 bases not matched to a gene. CDR3 bases: TGTGCCAGCGGGACAGGCGGAATTAACTATGGCTACACCTTC. This sequence encodes CASGTGGINYGYTF.

This clone was seen more than once but under ten times. This rearrangement joins TRBV28 to TRBJ2-1; TRBD1 is a possible D gene (5 bases). The CDR3 is 14 residues long. The V end was cut by 3 bases, the J end by 7 bases, with 13 bases between. From germline, CDR1 is MDHEN and CDR2 SYDVKM. CDR3 nucleotides: TGTGCCAGCAGTTTGGTTAGTAGGGGAAATGAGCAGTTCTTC. This translates into CASSLVSRGNEQFF.

V and J are TRBV7-7 and TRBJ2-5, with a weak D call TRBD2 (7 bases). With 4 bases removed from V and 5 bases from J, the gap between germline ends came to 14 bases. The germline V gene encodes CDR1 SSHAT and CDR2 FNYEAQ (reference sequence). The CDR3 is made up of 14 amino acids. As DNA, the CDR3 is TGTGCCAGCAGCTCGGGGGGCCGGAGTGAGACCCAGTACTTC. This encodes CASSSGGRSETQYF.

In its sample, this clone was seen a few times. This chain links TRBV2 with TRBJ2-7; 8 bases are shared with TRBD1. From germline, CDR1 is SNHLY and CDR2 FYNNEI. The CDR3 runs 14 residues. J lost 5 bases, V lost 8 bases, and 11 bases had no gene match. CDR3 sequence (DNA): TGTGCCAGCCCCCCTCCGGGACAGGTGGACGAGCAGTACTTC. It yields the protein CASPPPGQVDEQYF.